Each of the 16 T cell receptor beta chains below was sequenced from the same sample in a study of CD8 T cells in ankylosing spondylitis. In TCRdb, the 5' RACE reads were re-called with MiXCR into one record per CDR3 protein. Among 50,000 to 60,000 distinct CDR3 sequences listed, 6.5% to 9% were seen once. Sequences were obtained from blood, either unsorted or a sorted T cell fraction (not recorded which). These receptors were taken from a female donor with ankylosing spondylitis or in good health (not recorded which).

The genes are TRBV12-3 or TRBV12-4 and TRBJ1-4; TRBD1 might be the D (5 bases). This CDR3 comprises 13 residues. Trimming cost V 4 bases and J 12 bases, with 15 bases left between them. The CDR3 protein is CASSSPAGRELFF. The CDR3 DNA reads TGTGCCAGCAGTTCCCCGGCAGGGCGTGAACTGTTTTTT.

This clonotype was picked up many times. J is TRBJ2-2 and V is TRBV6-1, with no clear D. The length of the CDR3 is 11 residues. Germline V gene lookup returns CDR1 MNHNS and CDR2 SASEGT. Between the trimmed V and J ends, which lost 4 bases and 9 bases, there was a span of 6 bases. CDR3 protein: CASSALRELFF. The CDR3, as DNA: TGTGCCAGCAGTGCCCTTCGGGAGCTGTTTTTT.

This clonotype has a count of ten or more. CDR3 region: CSASNSGGAQETQYF. The CDR3 region has the DNA TGCAGTGCTAGTAATAGCGGGGGGGCCCAAGAGACCCAGTACTTC. V is TRBV20-1 and J is TRBJ2-5; 11 nucleotides agree with TRBD2. This CDR3 comprises 15 residues. V was pared by 3 bases and J by 1 base, with 4 bases of the junction left unmatched. Germline V lookup: CDR1 DFQATT, CDR2 SNEGSKA (reference sequence).

This clonotype was detected many times. This sequence joins TRBV7-2 and TRBJ1-2; D unresolved. This CDR3 is built from 12 residues. CDR1 SGHTA and CDR2 FQGNSA come from the germline V gene. The germline V and J ends were trimmed by 2 bases and 7 bases, with 8 bases remaining between them. The CDR3 region has the DNA TGTGCCAGCAGCTTATCCCGAGGTGGCTACACCTTC. This encodes CASSLSRGGYTF.

This clonotype was recorded a few times. This chain links TRBV12-3 or TRBV12-4 with TRBJ1-1, with a possible D match to TRBD1 (5 bases). The CDR3 spans 15 residues. Trimming removed 6 bases at V and 2 bases at J, with 16 bases between. This CDR3 is CASRPRQFINTEAFF. The CDR3 nucleotides read TGTGCCAGCAGACCCCGACAGTTTATTAACACTGAAGCTTTCTTT.

This clonotype was seen repeatedly, ten times or more. V usage is TRBV14 and J usage is TRBJ1-1; no definite D call. Trimming pared 4 bases from V and 5 bases from J, leaving 11 bases between. Looked up from germline, CDR1 is SGHDN and CDR2 is FVKESK. This CDR3 is built from 13 residues. In nucleotides, the CDR3 is TGTGCCAGCAGCCCACAGCGAGGGACTGAAGCTTTCTTT. As protein: CASSPQRGTEAFF.

This clonotype has a count of ten or more. The chain uses TRBV5-6 and TRBJ1-6; no definite D call. The germline V gene has CDR1 SGHDT and CDR2 YYEEEE. Trimming removed 3 bases from V and 0 bases from J, with 7 bases in between. This CDR3 comprises 15 residues. As DNA, the CDR3 is TGTGCCAGCAGCTACGATAGCTCCTATAATTCACCCCTCCACTTT. Encoded protein: CASSYDSSYNSPLHF.

This clonotype was observed many times. This chain uses TRBV20-1 with TRBJ1-2; tentative D call: TRBD1 (5 bases). CDR1 is DFQATT, CDR2 SNEGSKA, per germline (reference sequence). The V gene lost 6 bases and the J gene lost 8 bases, with 16 bases spanning the gap. The CDR3 has 12 amino acids. CDR3 region: CSAKTGFGGYTF. The CDR3 DNA reads TGCAGTGCCAAAACAGGCTTCGGCGGCTACACCTTC.

V is TRBV6-2 or TRBV6-3 and J is TRBJ2-1; tentatively, D is TRBD2 (7 bases). The V end lost 2 bases, the J end lost 8 bases, and 19 bases lay between the germline ends. Germline V gene lookup returns CDR1 MNHEY and CDR2 SVGEGT. CDR3 length equals 16 residues. The CDR3 is CASSYAVEGGQDEQFF. CDR3 sequence (DNA): TGTGCCAGCAGTTACGCTGTGGAGGGGGGGCAGGATGAGCAGTTCTTC.

This clonotype was seen many times. This chain connects TRBV20-1 to TRBJ2-3; D is perhaps TRBD2 (8 bases). V lost 0 bases, J lost 7 bases, and 17 bases lay in between. The V gene's germline CDR1 is DFQATT and CDR2 SNEGSKA (reference sequence). This CDR3 has 15 amino acids. CDR3 loop: CSARDRLAGQNTQYF. The CDR3 DNA follows: TGCAGTGCTAGAGATCGATTAGCGGGACAGAATACGCAGTATTTT.

This clonotype was picked up a small number of times. This chain links TRBV7-9 with TRBJ1-1, with D uncertain. Trimming cost V 4 bases and J 5 bases, with 11 bases left between them. CDR3 length equals 13 residues. Germline assignment: CDR1 SEHNR and CDR2 FQNEAQ (reference sequence). The CDR3 bases are TGTGCCAGCAGCTCTGACACTTGGACTGAAGCTTTCTTT. Protein: CASSSDTWTEAFF.

This clonotype was counted at least ten times. V usage is TRBV7-8 and J usage is TRBJ1-1; 9 positions match TRBD1. CDR1 is SGHVS and CDR2 is FQNEAQ in the germline V gene. This CDR3 is built from 16 residues. The V gene end was trimmed by 4 bases and the J gene end by 4 bases; junction bases not matched to a gene: 10. CDR3 region: CASSSTTGTGSTEAFF. For the CDR3, the DNA is TGTGCCAGCAGCTCAACAACTGGGACAGGGTCCACTGAAGCTTTCTTT.

This clonotype was seen repeatedly, ten times or more. V and J are TRBV5-6 and TRBJ2-4; D might be TRBD2 (6 bases). V lost 0 bases and J lost 2, with 9 bases in between. Germline-derived CDR1 and CDR2 are SGHDT and YYEEEE. The length of the CDR3 is 15 residues. The CDR3 nucleotides read TGTGCCAGCAGCTTGGCTCTAGCGTCCAAAAACATTCAGTACTTC. Translated, it gives CASSLALASKNIQYF.

The table lists this clonotype with many counts. The chain couples TRBV25-1 to TRBJ2-5, with D possibly being TRBD1 (6 bases). The CDR3 consists of 15 residues. Germline loops: CDR1 MGHDK, CDR2 SYGVNS. Deletions cut 5 bases from V and 4 bases from J, with 17 bases between. CDR3 sequence (DNA): TGTGCCAGCAGTCAAGACAGGACCTTACGAGAGACCCAGTACTTC. Translating gives CASSQDRTLRETQYF.

This clonotype was seen repeatedly, ten times or more. V and J are TRBV5-1 and TRBJ1-1, with D perhaps TRBD1 (5 bases). Germline lookup yields CDR1 SGHRS and CDR2 YFSETQ. Trimming took 2 bases from V and 1 from J, leaving 9 bases between them. This CDR3 has 14 amino acids. The CDR3: CASSFLGGNTEAFF. CDR3 DNA sequence: TGCGCCAGCAGCTTTTTGGGGGGGAACACTGAAGCTTTCTTT.

This clonotype was counted many times. The genes are TRBV12-3 or TRBV12-4 and TRBJ2-3; tentatively, D is TRBD1 (6 bases). The ends were cut back, 5 bases at V and 2 bases at J, with 14 bases in the middle. This CDR3 spans 15 amino acids. The CDR3 bases are TGTGCCAGCAGTCTTGACAGGCCTATCACAGATACGCAGTATTTT. As protein: CASSLDRPITDTQYF.